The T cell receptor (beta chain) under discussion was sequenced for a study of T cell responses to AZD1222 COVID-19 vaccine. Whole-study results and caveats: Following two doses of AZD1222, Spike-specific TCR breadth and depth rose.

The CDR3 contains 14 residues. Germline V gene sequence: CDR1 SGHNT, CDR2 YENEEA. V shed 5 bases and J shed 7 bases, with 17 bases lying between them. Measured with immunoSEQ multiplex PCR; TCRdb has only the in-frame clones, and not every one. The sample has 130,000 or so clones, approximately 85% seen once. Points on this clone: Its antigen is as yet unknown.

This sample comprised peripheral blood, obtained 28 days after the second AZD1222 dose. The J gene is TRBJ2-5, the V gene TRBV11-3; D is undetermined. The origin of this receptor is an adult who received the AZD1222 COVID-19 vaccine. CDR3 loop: CASSPESSIGTQYF. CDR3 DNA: TGTGCCAGCAGCCCCGAGTCCTCCATTGGGACCCAGTACTTC.